The following is a T cell receptor beta chain sequence with its context. Patients with Susac syndrome met the recently defined diagnostic criteria for definite or probable disease. The data derive from a study of CD8 T cells in Susac syndrome. Study summary: Within the sequenced Susac syndrome patient group, five or six exhibited active disease and about eight were in remission. Treatment at blood withdrawal was none, corticosteroids, or intravenous immunoglobulin alone in Susac syndrome patients.

RNA, at about 0.45 to 1 ug, was reverse transcribed with random hexamers. TCRdb itself ran the immunoSEQ multiplex PCR reads through MiXCR, one entry per CDR3 protein. Of roughly 220,000 distinct CDR3 sequences detected, approximately 94% appear once; the ten largest clones hold about 0.14%. The CDR3 is 15 amino acids. Germline V gives CDR1 SGHTA, CDR2 FQGTGA. Trimming shortened V by 5 bases and J by 10 bases, and 18 bases separated the two germline ends. The rearrangement uses TRBV7-3 and TRBJ1-6; the D is unclear. What was sequenced was CD4+ T cells from PBMCs. The clonotype originates from a human donor with Susac syndrome. The CDR3 DNA reads as TGTGCCAGCAGCCCAGAAGCGGGTCGAGGCTCACCCCTCCACTTT. It encodes CASSPEAGRGSPLHF.